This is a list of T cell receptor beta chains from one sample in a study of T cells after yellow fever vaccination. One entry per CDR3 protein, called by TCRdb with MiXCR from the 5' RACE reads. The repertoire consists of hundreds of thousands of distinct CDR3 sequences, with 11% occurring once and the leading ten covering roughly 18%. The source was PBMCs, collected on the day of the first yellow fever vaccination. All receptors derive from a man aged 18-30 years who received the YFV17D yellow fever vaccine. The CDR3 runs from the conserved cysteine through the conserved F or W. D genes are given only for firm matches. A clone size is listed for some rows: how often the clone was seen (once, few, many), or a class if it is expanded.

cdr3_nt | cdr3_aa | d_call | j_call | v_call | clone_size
TGCAGTGCTAGGTGGCTCGCTGGAAACACCATATATTTT | CSARWLAGNTIYF | - | TRBJ1-3 | TRBV20-1 | -
TGTGCCAGCAGTGTCCTACAGGGGGTCTATGGCTACACCTTC | CASSVLQGVYGYTF | TRBD1 | TRBJ1-2 | TRBV7-2 | few
TGCGCCAGCAGCTTGGAGACCGCTAACTATGGCTACACCTTC | CASSLETANYGYTF | - | TRBJ1-2 | TRBV5-1 | -
TGTGCCAGCAGCTCCCTCCGAGCCGTACCTAAGCGGGGGGTCAATGTGAGCACAGATACGCAGTATTTT | CASSSLRAVPKRGVNVSTDTQYF | TRBD2 | TRBJ2-3 | TRBV7-1 | few
TGTGCCACCCTGCCGACAGGCACCGGGGAGCTGTTTTTT | CATLPTGTGELFF | - | TRBJ2-2 | TRBV19 | -
TGCAGTGCTAGATCCCCCGGGGTAGGGCAGCCCCAGCATTTT | CSARSPGVGQPQHF | - | TRBJ1-5 | TRBV20-1 | -
TGCAGCGTTGAATCCTCAAGCTCCTACGAGCAGTACTTC | CSVESSSSYEQYF | - | TRBJ2-7 | TRBV29-1 | few
TGCGCCAGCAGCTTGGGAGGCGGGGGAGGCACAGATACGCAGTATTTT | CASSLGGGGGTDTQYF | TRBD2 | TRBJ2-3 | TRBV5-1 | many
TGCGCCAGCAGCTTGGGGCAGACAGATACGCAGTATTTT | CASSLGQTDTQYF | - | TRBJ2-3 | TRBV5-1 | few
TGCAGCGTTGAAGATGGGACAGGGGGCTACGAGCAGTACTTC | CSVEDGTGGYEQYF | TRBD1 | TRBJ2-7 | TRBV29-1 | -
TGCAGTGCTCGGGACAGGGGGGAAAAACTGTTTTTT | CSARDRGEKLFF | TRBD1 | TRBJ1-4 | TRBV20-1 | many
TGTGCCAGCAGCAATGGACAGGTCCAAGAGACCCAGTACTTC | CASSNGQVQETQYF | TRBD1 | TRBJ2-5 | TRBV28 | once
TGCGCCAGCAGCCAAAAGCAGGGTCGGAGGGTGAACACTGAAGCTTTCTTT | CASSQKQGRRVNTEAFF | - | TRBJ1-1 | TRBV4-1 | -
TGTGCCAGCAGCCTAACCCCGACTAGTAACGAGCAGTACTTC | CASSLTPTSNEQYF | - | TRBJ2-7 | TRBV7-9 | -
TGTGCCAGCAATAACAGGGGGCCTGACACCGGGGAGCTGTTTTTT | CASNNRGPDTGELFF | TRBD1 | TRBJ2-2 | TRBV27 | few
TGTGCCAGCTCACAGGGAATGAACACTGAAGCTTTCTTT | CASSQGMNTEAFF | - | TRBJ1-1 | TRBV18 | many
TGTGCCAGCAGCCCACAGATGGGAGATACGCAGTATTTT | CASSPQMGDTQYF | - | TRBJ2-3 | TRBV7-6 | few
TGTGCCAGCCGGCCTCGTGAAACTAACTATGGCTACACCTTC | CASRPRETNYGYTF | - | TRBJ1-2 | TRBV7-8 | -
TGTGCCAGCAGGAGGGGGCAGGACACAGATACGCAGTATTTT | CASRRGQDTDTQYF | TRBD1 | TRBJ2-3 | TRBV12-3/TRBV12-4 | few
TGCGCCAGCAGCCAAGACGCCGCCTGGGTGAGTGTTGGAGAGGCCAACGTCCTGACTTTC | CASSQDAAWVSVGEANVLTF | - | TRBJ2-6 | TRBV4-1 | few
TGTGCCTGGAGTAGGACAGCTAGCAATCAGCCCCAGCATTTT | CAWSRTASNQPQHF | - | TRBJ1-5 | TRBV30 | many
TGTGCCAGCAGCAAGGCCGGACTAGCGGGGGAGCAGTTCTTC | CASSKAGLAGEQFF | TRBD2 | TRBJ2-1 | TRBV7-9 | -
TGTGCCAGCTCACGTTCCTCCGGGACAGCAAACACCGGGGAGCTGTTTTTT | CASSRSSGTANTGELFF | TRBD1 | TRBJ2-2 | TRBV18 | -
TGTGCCAGCGAAAATATAGACAGGGAGGCCACTGAAGCTTTCTTT | CASENIDREATEAFF | TRBD1 | TRBJ1-1 | TRBV28 | -
TGTGCCAGCTCACCAGCGGCAGGGGACCTGGAAGGCTACACCTTC | CASSPAAGDLEGYTF | - | TRBJ1-2 | TRBV18 | -
TGTGCCATCAGTGATAGGGCAGGGGCCCCCAAAAACATTCAGTACTTC | CAISDRAGAPKNIQYF | - | TRBJ2-4 | TRBV10-3 | few
TGTGCCAGCAGTGGGCGGGGGTTACTAGATACGCAGTATTTT | CASSGRGLLDTQYF | TRBD2 | TRBJ2-3 | TRBV27 | -
TGTGCCACCAGCAGAGATCTGCCAGGGTGGAACACTGAAGCTTTCTTT | CATSRDLPGWNTEAFF | - | TRBJ1-1 | TRBV15 | few
TGTGCCAGCGGCCCAGCGGGGGGCGAAGATACGCAGTATTTT | CASGPAGGEDTQYF | TRBD2 | TRBJ2-3 | TRBV7-3 | -
TGTGCCAGCAGCCAAGATCGGGGGACAGGGGGTTCACCCCTCCACTTT | CASSQDRGTGGSPLHF | TRBD1 | TRBJ1-6 | TRBV4-2 | many
TGCAGCGTTCGACTAGCGGGGCCCTCCTACGAGCAGTACTTC | CSVRLAGPSYEQYF | TRBD2 | TRBJ2-7 | TRBV29-1 | -
TGTGCCAGCAGCCTAGGTTTTCGGGGGGGCCGTACAGATACGCAGTATTTT | CASSLGFRGGRTDTQYF | TRBD2 | TRBJ2-3 | TRBV11-2 | few
TGTGCCAGCAGCCCGGATACCCTCAATGAGCAGTTCTTC | CASSPDTLNEQFF | - | TRBJ2-1 | TRBV2 | few
TGTGCTGCCGAGGGACAGGGGGTTCCCGGGGAGCTGTTTTTT | CAAEGQGVPGELFF | TRBD1 | TRBJ2-2 | TRBV6-2/TRBV6-3 | -
TGTGCTAGCAGCTTCAGTCTACGGGGGTCGGAGGAGACCCAGTACTTC | CASSFSLRGSEETQYF | - | TRBJ2-5 | TRBV7-7 | few
TGTGCCAGCAGCCCCACAGGTGCCGGTTCTTGGGGGTCGTACGAGCAGTACTTC | CASSPTGAGSWGSYEQYF | - | TRBJ2-7 | TRBV11-1 | -
TGTGCCAGCAGGGATGGGGCTTTCGGTTCACCCCTCCACTTT | CASRDGAFGSPLHF | - | TRBJ1-6 | TRBV7-9 | few
TGCAGTGCTAGAGATCGTGGGGGGGGCTACGAGCAGTACTTC | CSARDRGGGYEQYF | TRBD2 | TRBJ2-7 | TRBV20-1 | many
TGCGCCAGCACAATATTAGCGGGGGCGTTCGCGAACACCGGGGAGCTGTTTTTT | CASTILAGAFANTGELFF | TRBD2 | TRBJ2-2 | TRBV4-3 | -
TGTGCCAGCAGCCCCCGGGAGGCCCGCTACGAGCAGTACTTC | CASSPREARYEQYF | TRBD2 | TRBJ2-7 | TRBV7-9 | -
TGTGCCAGCAGCGTAGAATTTTCAGATACGCAGTATTTT | CASSVEFSDTQYF | - | TRBJ2-3 | TRBV9 | few